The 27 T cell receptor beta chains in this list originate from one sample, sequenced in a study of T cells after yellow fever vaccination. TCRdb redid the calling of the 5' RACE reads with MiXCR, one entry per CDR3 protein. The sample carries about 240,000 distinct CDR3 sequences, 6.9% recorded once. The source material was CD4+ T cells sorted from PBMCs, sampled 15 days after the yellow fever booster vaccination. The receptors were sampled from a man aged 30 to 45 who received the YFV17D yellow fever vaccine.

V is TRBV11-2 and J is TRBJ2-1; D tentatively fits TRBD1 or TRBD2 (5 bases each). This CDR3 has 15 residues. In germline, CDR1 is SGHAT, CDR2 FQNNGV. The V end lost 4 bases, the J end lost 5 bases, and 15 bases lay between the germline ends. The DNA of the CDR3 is TGTGCCAGCAGCTCATTGGGACCCGCGGACAATGAGCAGTTCTTC. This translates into CASSSLGPADNEQFF.

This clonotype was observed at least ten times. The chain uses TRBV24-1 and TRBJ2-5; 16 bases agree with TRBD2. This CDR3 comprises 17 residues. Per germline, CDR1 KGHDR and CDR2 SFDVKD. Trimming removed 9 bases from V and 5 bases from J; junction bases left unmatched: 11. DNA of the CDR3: TGTGCCACCGCCGCCGGGACTAGCGGGAGGGCCGGTGAGACCCAGTACTTC. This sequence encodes CATAAGTSGRAGETQYF.

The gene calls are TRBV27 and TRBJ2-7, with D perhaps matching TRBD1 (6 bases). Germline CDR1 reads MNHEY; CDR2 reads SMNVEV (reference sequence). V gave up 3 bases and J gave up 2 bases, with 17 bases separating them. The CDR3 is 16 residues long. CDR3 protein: CASSFLRDKVTYEQYF. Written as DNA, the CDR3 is TGTGCCAGCAGTTTCCTCCGGGACAAGGTAACCTACGAGCAGTACTTC.

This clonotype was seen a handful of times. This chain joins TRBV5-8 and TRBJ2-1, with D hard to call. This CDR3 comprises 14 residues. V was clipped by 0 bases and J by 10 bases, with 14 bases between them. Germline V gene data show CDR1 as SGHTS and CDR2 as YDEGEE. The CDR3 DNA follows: TGTGCCAGCAGCTTGGGGGTAAATGGAGTAGAGCAGTTCTTC. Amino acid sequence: CASSLGVNGVEQFF.

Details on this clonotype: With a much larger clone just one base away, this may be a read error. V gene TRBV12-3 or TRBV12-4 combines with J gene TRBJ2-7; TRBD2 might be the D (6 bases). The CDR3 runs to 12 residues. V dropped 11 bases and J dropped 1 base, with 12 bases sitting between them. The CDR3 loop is CACGGTSYEQYF. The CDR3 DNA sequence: TGTGCCTGCGGCGGGACGTCCTACGAGCAGTACTTC.

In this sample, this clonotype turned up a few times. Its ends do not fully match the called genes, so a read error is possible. CDR3 amino acids: CASSLLRGKSGAEAFF. The CDR3 nucleotides read TGTGCCAGCAGCCTCCTCAGGGGTAAAAGTGGGGCTGAGGCTTTCTTT. The chain couples TRBV14 to TRBJ1-1; the D gene is possibly TRBD1 (6 bases). The germline CDR1 and CDR2 sequences are SGHDN and FVKESK. This CDR3 contains 16 residues.

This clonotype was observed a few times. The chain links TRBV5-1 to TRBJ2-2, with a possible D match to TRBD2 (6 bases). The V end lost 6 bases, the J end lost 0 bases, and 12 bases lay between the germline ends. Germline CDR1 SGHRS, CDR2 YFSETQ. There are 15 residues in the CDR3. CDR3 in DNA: TGCGCCAGCACCCCCCTAGCGCCGAACACCGGGGAGCTGTTTTTT. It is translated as CASTPLAPNTGELFF.

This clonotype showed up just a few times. DNA of the CDR3: TGCGCCAGCAGCTTACAGGGAAGACAGGCGAATGAGCAGTTCTTC. Translated: CASSLQGRQANEQFF. V and J are TRBV5-1 and TRBJ2-1; D is perhaps TRBD1 (6 bases). V lost 2 bases and J lost 7, with 16 bases in between. Germline lookup yields CDR1 SGHRS and CDR2 YFSETQ. The CDR3 runs 15 residues.

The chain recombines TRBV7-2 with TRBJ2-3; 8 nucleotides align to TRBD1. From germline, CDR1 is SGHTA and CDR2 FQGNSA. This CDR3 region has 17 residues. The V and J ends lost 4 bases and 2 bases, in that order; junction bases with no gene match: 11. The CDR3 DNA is TGTGCCAGCAGCTCCTTGGAGACAGGGGCCTACACAGATACGCAGTATTTT. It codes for CASSSLETGAYTDTQYF.

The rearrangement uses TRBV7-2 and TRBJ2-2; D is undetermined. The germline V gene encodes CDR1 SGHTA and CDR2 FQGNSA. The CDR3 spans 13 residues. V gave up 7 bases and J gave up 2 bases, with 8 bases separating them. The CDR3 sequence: CASNSLNTGELFF. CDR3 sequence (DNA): TGTGCCAGCAACTCCTTAAACACCGGGGAGCTGTTTTTT.

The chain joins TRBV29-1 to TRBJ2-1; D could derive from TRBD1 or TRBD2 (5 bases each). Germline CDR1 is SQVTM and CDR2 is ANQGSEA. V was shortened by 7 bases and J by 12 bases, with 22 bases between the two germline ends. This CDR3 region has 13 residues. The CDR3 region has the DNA TGCAGCGCTGAGGGACCTAGACCAGCTGGGCAGTTCTTC. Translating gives CSAEGPRPAGQFF.

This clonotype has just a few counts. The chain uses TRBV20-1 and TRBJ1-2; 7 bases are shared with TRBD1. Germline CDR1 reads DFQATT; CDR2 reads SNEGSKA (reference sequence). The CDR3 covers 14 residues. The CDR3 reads CSARNSRGDYGYTF. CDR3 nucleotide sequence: TGCAGCGCCCGTAATTCCAGGGGGGACTATGGCTACACCTTC.

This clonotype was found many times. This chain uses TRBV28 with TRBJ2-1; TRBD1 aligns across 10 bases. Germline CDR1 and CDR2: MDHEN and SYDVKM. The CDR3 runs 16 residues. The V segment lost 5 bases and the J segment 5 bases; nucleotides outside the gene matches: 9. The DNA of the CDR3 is TGTGCCAGCAGTCCCAGGACAGGGGGGTTGGACAATGAGCAGTTCTTC. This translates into CASSPRTGGLDNEQFF.

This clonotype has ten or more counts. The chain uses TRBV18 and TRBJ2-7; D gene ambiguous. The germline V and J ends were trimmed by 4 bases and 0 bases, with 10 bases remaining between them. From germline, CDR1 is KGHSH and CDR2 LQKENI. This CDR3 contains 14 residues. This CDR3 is CASSLHPVSYEQYF. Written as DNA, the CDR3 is TGTGCCAGCTCACTTCATCCTGTCTCCTACGAGCAGTACTTC.

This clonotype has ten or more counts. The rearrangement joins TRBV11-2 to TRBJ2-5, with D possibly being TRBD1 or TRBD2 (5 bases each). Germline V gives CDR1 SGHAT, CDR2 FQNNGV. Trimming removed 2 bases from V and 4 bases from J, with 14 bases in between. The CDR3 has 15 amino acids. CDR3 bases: TGTGCCAGCAGCTTAACGGGGACCGTTGGAGAGACCCAGTACTTC. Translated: CASSLTGTVGETQYF.

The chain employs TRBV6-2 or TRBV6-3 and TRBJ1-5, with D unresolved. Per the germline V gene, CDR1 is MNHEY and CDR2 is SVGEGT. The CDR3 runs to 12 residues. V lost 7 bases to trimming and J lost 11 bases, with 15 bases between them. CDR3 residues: CASTNEGPSQHF. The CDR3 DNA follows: TGTGCCAGCACCAACGAGGGCCCCTCCCAGCATTTT.

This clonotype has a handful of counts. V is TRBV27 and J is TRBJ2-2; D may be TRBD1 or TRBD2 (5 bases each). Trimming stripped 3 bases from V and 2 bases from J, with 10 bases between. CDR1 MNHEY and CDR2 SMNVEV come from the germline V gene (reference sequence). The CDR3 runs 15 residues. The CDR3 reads CASSFGTVNTGELFF. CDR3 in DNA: TGTGCCAGCAGTTTTGGGACGGTCAACACCGGGGAGCTGTTTTTT.

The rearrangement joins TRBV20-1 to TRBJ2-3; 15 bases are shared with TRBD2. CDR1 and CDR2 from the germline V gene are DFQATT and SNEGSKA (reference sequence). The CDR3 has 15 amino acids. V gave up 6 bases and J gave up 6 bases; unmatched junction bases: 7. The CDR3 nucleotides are TGCAGTGCCCCCAGGACTAGCGGGAGGGAGGATACGCAGTATTTT. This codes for CSAPRTSGREDTQYF.

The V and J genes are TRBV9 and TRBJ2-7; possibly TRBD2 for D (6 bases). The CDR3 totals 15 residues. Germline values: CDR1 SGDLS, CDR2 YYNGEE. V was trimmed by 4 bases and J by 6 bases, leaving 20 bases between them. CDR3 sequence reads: CASSPPGSVPGEQYF. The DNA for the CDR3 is TGTGCCAGCAGCCCCCCCGGGAGTGTACCGGGCGAGCAGTACTTC. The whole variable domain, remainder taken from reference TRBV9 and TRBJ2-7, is DSGVTQTPKHLITATGQRVTLRCSPRSGDLSVYWYQQSLDQGLQFLIQYYNGEERAKGNILERFSAQQFPDLHSELNLSSLELGDSALYFCASSPPGSVPGEQYFGPGTRLTVT.

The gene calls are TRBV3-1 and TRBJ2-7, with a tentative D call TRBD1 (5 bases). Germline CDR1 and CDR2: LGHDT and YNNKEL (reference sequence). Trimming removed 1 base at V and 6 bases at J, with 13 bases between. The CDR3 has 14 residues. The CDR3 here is CASSQGVKGSEQYF. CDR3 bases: TGTGCCAGCAGCCAAGGAGTTAAGGGGTCCGAGCAGTACTTC.

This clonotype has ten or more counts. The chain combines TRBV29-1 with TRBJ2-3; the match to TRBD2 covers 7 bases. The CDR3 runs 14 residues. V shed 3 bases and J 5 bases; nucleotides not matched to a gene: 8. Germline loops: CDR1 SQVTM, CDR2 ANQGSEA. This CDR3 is CSVDLGGGEDTQYF. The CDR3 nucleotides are TGCAGCGTTGATTTAGGCGGGGGAGAAGATACGCAGTATTTT.

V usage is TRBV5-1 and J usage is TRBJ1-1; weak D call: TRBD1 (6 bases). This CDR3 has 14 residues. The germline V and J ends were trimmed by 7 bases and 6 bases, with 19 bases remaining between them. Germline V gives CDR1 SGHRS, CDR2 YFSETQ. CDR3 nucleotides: TGCGCCAGCGCGGGACCAGGGGCTTTAGCTGAAGCTTTCTTT. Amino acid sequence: CASAGPGALAEAFF.

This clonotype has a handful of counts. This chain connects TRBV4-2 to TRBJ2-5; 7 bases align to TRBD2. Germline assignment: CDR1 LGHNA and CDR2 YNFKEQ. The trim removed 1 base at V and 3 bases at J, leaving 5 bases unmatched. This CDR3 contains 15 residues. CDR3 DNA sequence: TGTGCCAGCAGCCAAGCCCCTCGGGAGGAAGAGACCCAGTACTTC. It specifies CASSQAPREEETQYF.

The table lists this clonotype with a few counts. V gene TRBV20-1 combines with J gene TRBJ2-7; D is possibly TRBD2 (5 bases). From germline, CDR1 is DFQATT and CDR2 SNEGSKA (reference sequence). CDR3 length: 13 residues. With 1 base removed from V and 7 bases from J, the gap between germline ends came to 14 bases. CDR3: CSARGGLSGEQYF. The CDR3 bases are TGCAGTGCTAGAGGTGGACTTTCGGGGGAGCAGTACTTC.

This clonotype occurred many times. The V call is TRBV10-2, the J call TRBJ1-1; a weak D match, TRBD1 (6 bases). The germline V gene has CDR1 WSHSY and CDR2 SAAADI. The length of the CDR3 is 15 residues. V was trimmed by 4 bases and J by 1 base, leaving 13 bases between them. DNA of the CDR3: TGCGCCAGCAGTGGTCCGGACAGACCGAACACTGAAGCTTTCTTT. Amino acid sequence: CASSGPDRPNTEAFF.

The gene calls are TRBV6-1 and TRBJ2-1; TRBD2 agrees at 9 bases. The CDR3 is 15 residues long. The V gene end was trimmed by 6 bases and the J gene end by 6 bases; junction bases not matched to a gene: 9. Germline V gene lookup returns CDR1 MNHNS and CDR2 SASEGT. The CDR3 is CASRVAGATPNEQFF. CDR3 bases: TGTGCCAGCAGAGTAGCGGGAGCAACCCCCAATGAGCAGTTCTTC.

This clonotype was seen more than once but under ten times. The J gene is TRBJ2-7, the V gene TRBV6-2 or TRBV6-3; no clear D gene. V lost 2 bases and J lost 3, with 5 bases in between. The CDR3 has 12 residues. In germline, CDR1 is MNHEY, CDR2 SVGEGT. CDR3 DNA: TGTGCCAGCAGTTACGGGCGCTACGAGCAGTACTTC. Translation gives CASSYGRYEQYF.